The 32 T cell receptor beta chains reported below all come from one sample, sequenced in a study of blood T cell repertoires in COVID-19. Assay: immunoSEQ multiplex PCR; the TCRdb copy retains only in-frame clones and omits some. The profile covers over 250,000 clones, with around 87% appearing a single time and over 1.2% taken by the ten largest. Sequencing was carried out using peripheral blood. All receptors come from a woman aged 40 to 49 who had recovered from COVID-19.

The chain employs TRBV5-6 and TRBJ2-7; TRBD2 is a possible D gene (7 bases). The CDR3 extends over 15 amino acids. CDR1 SGHDT and CDR2 YYEEEE come from the germline V gene. V lost 4 bases and J 2 bases, leaving 16 bases between the germline ends. The CDR3 protein is CASSPGGPPTYEQYF. In DNA, the CDR3 is TGTGCCAGCAGCCCCGGGGGGCCCCCTACCTACGAGCAGTACTTC.

This chain joins TRBV7-9 and TRBJ1-6; D is perhaps TRBD1 (6 bases). V dropped 4 bases and J dropped 9 bases, with 13 bases sitting between them. The germline V gene has CDR1 SEHNR and CDR2 FQNEAQ (reference sequence). This CDR3 has 14 amino acids. The CDR3 loop is CASSSQGNSSPLHF. Here the CDR3 DNA reads TGTGCCAGCAGCTCCCAGGGGAACTCTTCACCCCTCCACTTT.

The chain uses TRBV2 and TRBJ2-1; D is perhaps TRBD1 (5 bases). CDR3 size: 13 residues. V gave up 7 bases and J gave up 6 bases, with 13 bases separating them. CDR1 SNHLY and CDR2 FYNNEI come from the germline V gene. The DNA for the CDR3 is TGTGCCAGCACTTGGACACGATCCAATGAGCAGTTCTTC. It translates to CASTWTRSNEQFF.

V gene TRBV6-5 combines with J gene TRBJ2-7; D is undetermined. CDR1 and CDR2 (germline): MNHEY, SVGAGI. This CDR3 has 11 residues. Trimming left V 6 bases short and J 5 bases short, with 8 bases between. In DNA form, the CDR3 reads TGTGCCAGCAGGGCTTTGGACGAGCAGTACTTC. This gives the protein CASRALDEQYF.

The rearrangement joins TRBV7-2 to TRBJ1-5, with D perhaps matching TRBD1 (5 bases). Deletions cut 3 bases from V and 0 bases from J, with 6 bases between. The CDR3 sequence is 14 residues long. Per the germline V gene, CDR1 is SGHTA and CDR2 is FQGNSA. The CDR3, as DNA: TGTGCCAGCAGCTTCGACAGTAGCAATCAGCCCCAGCATTTT. It yields the protein CASSFDSSNQPQHF.

This clone was seen only a few times. This chain links TRBV5-1 with TRBJ1-5; TRBD1 might be the D (6 bases). Between the trimmed V and J ends, which lost 0 bases and 5 bases, there was a span of 12 bases. Germline-derived CDR1 and CDR2 are SGHRS and YFSETQ. The CDR3 is 15 amino acids. CDR3 residues: CASSLGGTNDQPQHF. The CDR3 region has the DNA TGCGCCAGCAGCTTGGGGGGGACAAACGATCAGCCCCAGCATTTT. The full variable domain, with the rest looked up from reference TRBV5-1 and TRBJ1-5, is KAGVTQTPRYLIKTRGQQVTLSCSPISGHRSVSWYQQTPGQGLQFLFEYFSETQRNKGNFPGRFSGRQFSNSRSEMNVSTLELGDSALYLCASSLGGTNDQPQHFGDGTRLSIL.

The rearrangement joins TRBV6-2 or TRBV6-3 to TRBJ1-2; D gene uncertain. V was trimmed by 6 bases and J by 3 bases, leaving 14 bases between them. Germline CDR1 reads MNHEY; CDR2 reads SVGEGT. This CDR3 contains 14 residues. For the CDR3, the DNA is TGTGCCAGCAGCTCACGGGGATTCCACTATGGCTACACCTTC. Protein product: CASSSRGFHYGYTF.

The chain carries TRBV15 and TRBJ2-7; TRBD2 might be the D (6 bases). This CDR3 is 13 amino acids long. Germline CDR1 LNHNV, CDR2 YYDKDF (reference sequence). V was shortened by 0 bases and J by 7 bases, with 10 bases between the two germline ends. As DNA, the CDR3 is TGTGCCACCAGCAGAGACCCGGAGGGGGAGCAGTACTTC. Translation gives CATSRDPEGEQYF.

This clone appeared many times. The chain links TRBV19 to TRBJ2-7, with 8 bases matching TRBD1. The CDR3 totals 13 residues. V dropped 9 bases and J dropped 5; count of bases not matched to a gene: 9. Germline V gene data show CDR1 as LNHDA and CDR2 as SQIVND (reference sequence). The CDR3 here is CASTRTGSDEQYF. The CDR3 DNA reads TGTGCCAGCACGCGGACAGGGAGCGACGAGCAGTACTTC.

This chain uses TRBV19 with TRBJ1-2; unclear D gene. The CDR3 has 15 residues. Germline CDR1 reads LNHDA; CDR2 reads SQIVND (reference sequence). Trimming left V 3 bases short and J 0 bases short, with 11 bases between. CDR3 protein: CASSMRGQPNYGYTF. DNA for the CDR3: TGTGCCAGTAGTATGAGAGGGCAGCCTAACTATGGCTACACCTTC.

The genes are TRBV15 and TRBJ2-7; D unclear. The germline gives CDR1 LNHNV, CDR2 YYDKDF (reference sequence). The CDR3 contains 13 residues. The V gene lost 1 base and the J gene lost 6 bases, with 10 bases spanning the gap. The CDR3 DNA reads TGTGCCACCAGCAGAGGGGCAGCTTTCGAGCAGTACTTC. Amino acids: CATSRGAAFEQYF.

The chain combines TRBV11-2 with TRBJ1-5, with D maybe TRBD1 (6 bases). The length of the CDR3 is 16 residues. CDR1 SGHAT and CDR2 FQNNGV come from the germline V gene. V was cut by 2 bases and J by 4 bases, with 15 bases left in between. DNA for the CDR3: TGTGCCAGCAGCTTAAGAAGAACAGGGAAAAATCAGCCCCAGCATTTT. Its translation: CASSLRRTGKNQPQHF.

This chain uses TRBV5-8 with TRBJ2-7, with D possibly TRBD2 on 5 matching bases. Germline V gives CDR1 SGHTS, CDR2 YDEGEE. This CDR3 has 16 residues. V was trimmed by 3 bases and J by 1 base, leaving 17 bases between them. CDR3 DNA sequence: TGTGCCAGCAGCTCCCCCCAATGGAGGAGGTCCTACGAGCAGTACTTC. Translated, it gives CASSSPQWRRSYEQYF.

The chain couples TRBV14 to TRBJ2-5; D gene uncertain. This CDR3 spans 12 amino acids. CDR1 and CDR2 from the germline V gene are SGHDN and FVKESK. Trimming cost V 0 bases and J 13 bases, with 12 bases left between them. In nucleotides, the CDR3 is TGTGCCAGCAGCCAAGAGAGGCGGTTCAGGTACTTC. This codes for CASSQERRFRYF.

Comment on this clone: The sample carries other DNA sequences with the same CDR3. The V call is TRBV2, the J call TRBJ2-1; no clear D. The CDR3 covers 12 residues. The V end was cut by 4 bases, the J end by 1 base, with 2 bases between. Germline-derived CDR1 and CDR2 are SNHLY and FYNNEI. The CDR3, as DNA: TGTGCCAGCAGTGCTTCCTACAATGAGCAGTTCTTC. Its translation: CASSASYNEQFF.

J is TRBJ1-5 and V is TRBV3-1 (or the pseudogene TRBV3-2), with 7 nucleotides matching TRBD1. After removal of 1 base from V and 3 bases from J, the junction contained 15 bases not matched to a gene. This CDR3 spans 19 amino acids. Germline V CDR1 and CDR2: LGHDT, YNNKEL (reference sequence). The CDR3 sequence is CASSQGPQGVGLSNQPQHF. CDR3 coding DNA: TGTGCCAGCAGCCAAGGACCCCAGGGGGTCGGTCTTTCCAATCAGCCCCAGCATTTT.

This clone came up once. The chain uses TRBV5-1 and TRBJ2-7, with 10 bases fitting TRBD2. This CDR3 has 17 residues. Unmatched junction bases numbered 15, after V lost 4 bases and J lost 5 bases. The V gene's germline CDR1 is SGHRS and CDR2 YFSETQ. CDR3 nucleotides: TGCGCCAGCAGCGTTCGTCCTAGCGGGGGTTCATTCCACGAGCAGTACTTC. This codes for CASSVRPSGGSFHEQYF.

Here the CDR3 reads CASSWIQGGETQYF. As DNA, the CDR3 is TGTGCCAGCAGCTGGATACAGGGGGGAGAGACCCAGTACTTC. The chain uses TRBV5-4 and TRBJ2-5; 8 nucleotides align to TRBD1. Germline V gene lookup returns CDR1 SGHNT and CDR2 YYREEE (reference sequence). The CDR3 covers 14 residues. The V segment lost 3 bases and the J segment 4 bases; nucleotides outside the gene matches: 5.

The chain carries TRBV5-1 and TRBJ2-7, with D unresolved. The CDR3 runs 13 residues. V was clipped by 3 bases and J by 4 bases, with 11 bases between them. Germline lookup yields CDR1 SGHRS and CDR2 YFSETQ. The CDR3 DNA is TGCGCCAGCAGCTCGGCTCAGGCGTACGAGCAGTACTTC. The encoded protein is CASSSAQAYEQYF.

The J gene is TRBJ2-7, the V gene TRBV5-1, with 8 bases identical to TRBD1. The ends lost 6 bases at V and 6 bases at J; junction bases unmatched: 14. Germline CDR1 reads SGHRS; CDR2 reads YFSETQ. This CDR3 region has 15 residues. CDR3 protein: CASTPDRAGAGEQYF. DNA of the CDR3: TGCGCCAGCACCCCGGACAGGGCCGGGGCTGGCGAGCAGTACTTC.

CDR3 sequence (DNA): TGTGCCAGCAGCTTAGGGGCAGTCATGAACACTGAAGCTTTCTTT. Encoded protein: CASSLGAVMNTEAFF. The J gene is TRBJ1-1, the V gene TRBV7-8; D gene unclear. The CDR3 spans 15 residues. Germline-derived CDR1 and CDR2 are SGHVS and FQNEAQ. The V gene lost 1 base and the J gene lost 0 bases, with 9 bases spanning the gap.

The rearrangement links TRBV5-6 to TRBJ1-2; no reliable D call. The V end was cut by 2 bases, the J end by 2 bases, with 4 bases between. CDR1 is SGHDT and CDR2 is YYEEEE in the germline V gene. The CDR3 spans 12 residues. The CDR3 reads CASSFQNYGYTF. For the CDR3, the DNA is TGTGCCAGCAGCTTTCAAAACTATGGCTACACCTTC.

The CDR3 DNA sequence: TGTGCCAGCAGTTACTCACAGGAGGGGGGCTACACCTTC. Its protein product is CASSYSQEGGYTF. The J gene is TRBJ1-2, the V gene TRBV6-5; TRBD1 might be the D (5 bases). Trimming pared 0 bases from V and 8 bases from J, leaving 10 bases between. The CDR3 contains 13 residues. CDR1 and CDR2 (germline): MNHEY, SVGAGI.

This chain connects TRBV14 to TRBJ2-4, with TRBD2 matching over 7 bases. CDR1 is SGHDN and CDR2 is FVKESK in the germline V gene. CDR3 length: 16 residues. The V and J ends lost 1 base and 1 base, in that order; junction bases with no gene match: 4. The CDR3 region is CASSQAGGSAKNIQYF. For the CDR3, the DNA is TGTGCCAGCAGCCAAGCGGGGGGTTCGGCCAAAAACATTCAGTACTTC.

The chain uses TRBV18 and TRBJ2-3; 8 nucleotides agree with TRBD2. In germline, CDR1 is KGHSH, CDR2 LQKENI. CDR3 length: 15 amino acids. V was clipped by 6 bases and J by 3 bases; unmatched bases: 8. CDR3 in DNA: TGTGCCAGCTCTCACGGACTAGCTAGGACAGATACGCAGTATTTT. Translation: CASSHGLARTDTQYF.

The chain employs TRBV18 and TRBJ1-1; D is undetermined. The CDR3 runs 16 residues. The V gene's germline CDR1 is KGHSH and CDR2 LQKENI. The V end was cut by 0 bases, the J end by 0 bases, with 11 bases between. This CDR3 is CASSPPNTVLNTEAFF. CDR3 nucleotides: TGTGCCAGCTCACCACCGAATACGGTGTTGAACACTGAAGCTTTCTTT.

The J gene is TRBJ1-3, the V gene TRBV7-9; no definite D call. Per germline, CDR1 SEHNR and CDR2 FQNEAQ (reference sequence). Trimming shortened V by 8 bases and J by 6 bases, and 14 bases separated the two germline ends. The CDR3 sequence is 13 residues long. The CDR3 sequence is CASQRSAENTIYF. The CDR3 DNA is TGTGCCAGCCAAAGGAGTGCCGAAAACACCATATATTTT.

This sequence joins TRBV5-1 and TRBJ2-5; the match to TRBD2 covers 12 bases. This CDR3 region has 15 residues. Germline CDR1 is SGHRS and CDR2 is YFSETQ. V shed 4 bases, J shed 4 bases, and the junction held 5 bases outside the gene matches. The CDR3 reads CASSLLAGGGETQYF. The DNA of the CDR3 is TGCGCCAGCAGCCTACTAGCGGGGGGTGGAGAGACCCAGTACTTC.

This chain links TRBV6-6 with TRBJ1-2; 9 bases are shared with TRBD1. J was trimmed by 3 bases and V by 6 bases; bases with no gene match: 8. CDR3 length equals 15 residues. CDR1 and CDR2 from the germline V gene are MNHNY and SVGAGI (reference sequence). The CDR3 reads CASSHGQGKYYGYTF. The CDR3 DNA reads TGTGCCAGCAGCCACGGACAGGGGAAGTACTATGGCTACACCTTC.

The sample holds a few counts of this clone. V usage is TRBV3-1 (or the pseudogene TRBV3-2) and J usage is TRBJ1-1; tentative D call: TRBD1 (6 bases). The V end lost 4 bases, the J end lost 2 bases, and 8 bases lay between the germline ends. Germline CDR1 LGHDT, CDR2 YNNKEL (reference sequence). The CDR3 extends over 13 amino acids. The CDR3, as DNA: TGTGCCAGCAGCCCGGGACATAACACTGAAGCTTTCTTT. The encoded protein is CASSPGHNTEAFF.

The J gene is TRBJ2-7, the V gene TRBV2; TRBD1 agrees at 8 bases. Trimming at V came to 5 bases and at J to 5 bases, leaving 11 bases not matched to a gene. From germline, CDR1 is SNHLY and CDR2 FYNNEI. CDR3 length: 15 amino acids. The CDR3 protein is CASSYGQGTIDEQYF. The CDR3 DNA follows: TGTGCCAGCAGTTACGGACAGGGCACAATAGACGAGCAGTACTTC.

The chain is built from TRBV6-1 and TRBJ2-5, with D possibly TRBD1 on 6 matching bases. Trimming removed 1 base from V and 2 bases from J, with 23 bases in between. The CDR3 loop spans 19 amino acids. Looked up from germline, CDR1 is MNHNS and CDR2 is SASEGT. In DNA, the CDR3 is TGTGCCAGCAGTGAAGAAACGGGCCCCAGGGGTTATTTTCAAGAGACCCAGTACTTC. Translating it yields CASSEETGPRGYFQETQYF.